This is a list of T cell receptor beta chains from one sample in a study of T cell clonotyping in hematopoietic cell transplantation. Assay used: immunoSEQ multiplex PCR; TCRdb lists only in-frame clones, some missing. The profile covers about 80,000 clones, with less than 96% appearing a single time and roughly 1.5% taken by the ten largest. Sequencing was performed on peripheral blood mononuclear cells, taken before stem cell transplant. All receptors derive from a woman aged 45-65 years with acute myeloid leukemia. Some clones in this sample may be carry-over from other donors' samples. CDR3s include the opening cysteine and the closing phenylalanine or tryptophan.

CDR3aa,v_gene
CASSELRGTGYGYTF,TRBV2
CASSEGRRVNF,TRBV25-1
CASSQLWGPSGNTIYF,TRBV14
CASSDPGRQRYSNQPQHF,TRBV6-1
CASSLANHSPLHF,TRBV7-9
CAWSRLAVGGGTQYF,TRBV30
CASSFPSGGNQETQYF,TRBV7-2
CASSQDPGLSEKLFF,TRBV4-1
CSVEVRQGAHEQYF,TRBV29-1
CASPRGQRRTEAFF,TRBV12-2
CAWSDSGNTIYF,TRBV30
CASSQGLAGGPDTQYF,TRBV4-2